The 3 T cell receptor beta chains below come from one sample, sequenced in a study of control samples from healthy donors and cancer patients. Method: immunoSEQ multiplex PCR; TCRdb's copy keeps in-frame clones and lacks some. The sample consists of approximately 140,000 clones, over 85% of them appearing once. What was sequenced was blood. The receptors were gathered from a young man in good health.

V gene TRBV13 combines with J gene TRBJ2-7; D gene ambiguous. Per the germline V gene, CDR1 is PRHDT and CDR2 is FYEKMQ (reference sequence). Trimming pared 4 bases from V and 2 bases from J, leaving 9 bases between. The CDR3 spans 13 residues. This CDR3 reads CASSSLGTYEQYF. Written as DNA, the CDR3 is TGTGCCAGCAGCTCCCTTGGCACCTACGAGCAGTACTTC.

CDR3 sequence reads: CASSSGQGFGEAFF. The DNA for the CDR3 is TGTGCCAGCAGTTCGGGACAGGGTTTCGGTGAAGCTTTCTTT. The gene calls are TRBV27 and TRBJ1-1; 9 nucleotides match TRBD1. The CDR3 sequence is 14 residues long. Germline assignment: CDR1 MNHEY and CDR2 SMNVEV (reference sequence). J lost 7 bases, V lost 4 bases, and 7 bases had no gene match.

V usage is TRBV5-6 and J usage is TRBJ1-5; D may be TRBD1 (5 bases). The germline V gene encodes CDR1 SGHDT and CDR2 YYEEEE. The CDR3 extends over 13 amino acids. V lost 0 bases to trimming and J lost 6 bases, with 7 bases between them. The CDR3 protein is CASSLGGFQPQHF. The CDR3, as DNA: TGTGCCAGCAGCTTGGGGGGGTTTCAGCCCCAGCATTTT. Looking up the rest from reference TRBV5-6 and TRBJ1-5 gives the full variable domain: DAGVTQSPTHLIKTRGQQVTLRCSPKSGHDTVSWYQQALGQGPQFIFQYYEEEERQRGNFPDRFSGHQFPNYSSELNVNALLLGDSALYLCASSLGGFQPQHFGDGTRLSIL.